These 28 T cell receptor beta chains were all obtained from the same sample, sequenced in a study of shared clonotypes between healthy human individuals. The table came from immunoSEQ multiplex PCR; TCRdb's copy has only in-frame clones and leaves some out. The data show more than 550,000 clones, 72% seen once. Sequencing was done on a sample of memory CD4+ T cells sorted from blood. Sample subset: CD45RA-negative fraction. All receptors come from a woman under 40 in good health.

The V call is TRBV19, the J call TRBJ2-2; D not certain. The CDR3 is 14 amino acids. V lost 1 base and J 6 bases, leaving 9 bases between the germline ends. Germline CDR1 and CDR2: LNHDA and SQIVND (reference sequence). CDR3 region: CASSIAQAAGELFF. The CDR3 coding sequence is TGTGCCAGTAGTATAGCGCAGGCCGCCGGGGAGCTGTTTTTT.

The chain joins TRBV6-5 to TRBJ1-1; D gene uncertain. Germline V gives CDR1 MNHEY, CDR2 SVGAGI. Trimming pared 1 base from V and 3 bases from J, leaving 6 bases between. CDR3 length: 13 residues. The CDR3 bases are TGTGCCAGCAGTTACTTAGGTGACACTGAAGCTTTCTTT. It is translated as CASSYLGDTEAFF.

V usage is TRBV27 and J usage is TRBJ2-5, with D perhaps matching TRBD1 (6 bases). The V end lost 5 bases, the J end lost 5 bases, and 21 bases lay between the germline ends. The CDR3 runs to 16 residues. CDR1 and CDR2 from the germline V gene are MNHEY and SMNVEV (reference sequence). The CDR3 sequence: CASSLLFTGRDETQYF. The CDR3 bases are TGTGCCAGCAGTCTCCTCTTCACAGGGCGCGATGAGACCCAGTACTTC.

The sample holds a few counts of this clone. This chain links TRBV5-1 with TRBJ2-3; D may be TRBD1 or TRBD2 (5 bases each). V shed 4 bases and J shed 1 base, with 13 bases lying between them. Germline V gene lookup returns CDR1 SGHRS and CDR2 YFSETQ. CDR3 length: 15 residues. The CDR3 sequence is CASSPGGGGTDTQYF. CDR3 sequence (DNA): TGCGCCAGCAGCCCTGGTGGGGGAGGCACAGATACGCAGTATTTT.

This clone has a handful of counts. The rearrangement links TRBV29-1 to TRBJ1-5, with D perhaps TRBD1 (5 bases). Germline loops: CDR1 SQVTM, CDR2 ANQGSEA. Trimming took 8 bases from V and 6 from J, leaving 14 bases between them. The CDR3 spans 12 residues. CDR3 protein: CSTGGAGQPQHF. The CDR3 DNA is TGCAGCACGGGTGGGGCCGGTCAGCCCCAGCATTTT. Full variable domain (rest looked up from reference TRBV29-1 and TRBJ1-5): SAVISQKPSRDICQRGTSLTIQCQVDSQVTMMFWYRQQPGQSLTLIATANQGSEATYESGFVIDKFPISRPNLTFSTLTVSNMSPEDSSIYLCSTGGAGQPQHFGDGTRLSIL.

The chain employs TRBV6-5 and TRBJ2-7, with unresolved D. Trimming pared 6 bases from V and 6 bases from J, leaving 18 bases between. The CDR3 covers 14 residues. From germline, CDR1 is MNHEY and CDR2 SVGAGI. The CDR3 loop reads CASRMGRTEFEQYF. In DNA, the CDR3 is TGTGCCAGCAGGATGGGTCGGACGGAATTCGAGCAGTACTTC.

The chain recombines TRBV25-1 with TRBJ1-1, with 7 bases that match TRBD1. Unmatched junction bases numbered 8, after V lost 1 base and J lost 0 bases. This CDR3 comprises 17 residues. Per the germline V gene, CDR1 is MGHDK and CDR2 is SYGVNS. Here the CDR3 DNA reads TGTGCCAGCAGTGAATCAGAGGGGGCGAAGATGAACACTGAAGCTTTCTTT. It is translated as CASSESEGAKMNTEAFF.

V is TRBV30 and J is TRBJ1-1; 7 nucleotides agree with TRBD1. The CDR3 sequence is 12 residues long. V lost 5 bases to trimming and J lost 10 bases; unmatched junction nucleotides: 10. Germline CDR1 reads GTSNPN; CDR2 reads SVGIG (reference sequence). The CDR3 sequence: CAWVTGLGGAFF. The CDR3, as DNA: TGTGCCTGGGTGACAGGGTTGGGTGGAGCTTTCTTT.

This clone was seen a few times. The rearrangement uses TRBV6-1 and TRBJ1-5, with a weak D call TRBD1 (5 bases). The germline gives CDR1 MNHNS, CDR2 SASEGT. Trimming left V 2 bases short and J 2 bases short, with 10 bases between. The CDR3 length is 15 residues. The CDR3 bases are TGTGCCAGCAGTGAAACGGGGGTTGGCAATCAGCCCCAGCATTTT. This codes for CASSETGVGNQPQHF.

The rearrangement joins TRBV27 to TRBJ2-2, with D tentatively TRBD2 (5 bases). The CDR3 has 14 amino acids. Germline V gene lookup returns CDR1 MNHEY and CDR2 SMNVEV (reference sequence). The ends were cut back, 7 bases at V and 5 bases at J, with 14 bases in the middle. CDR3 loop: CASIARTGTGELFF. The CDR3 DNA reads TGTGCCAGCATCGCGCGGACGGGGACCGGGGAGCTGTTTTTT.

The chain employs TRBV10-3 and TRBJ1-2; 7 positions match TRBD1. V was pared by 1 base and J by 4 bases, with 12 bases of the junction left unmatched. Germline lookup yields CDR1 ENHRY and CDR2 SYGVKD. The CDR3 contains 17 residues. This CDR3 reads CAISELGGAKSGYGYTF. CDR3 bases: TGTGCCATCAGTGAGTTAGGGGGCGCGAAGTCTGGCTATGGCTACACCTTC.

V and J are TRBV9 and TRBJ2-3, with no clear D. V was clipped by 0 bases and J by 0 bases, with 11 bases between them. This CDR3 is 16 amino acids long. The germline gives CDR1 SGDLS, CDR2 YYNGEE. This chain's CDR3 is CASSVGADTSTDTQYF. The CDR3 coding sequence is TGTGCCAGCAGCGTAGGGGCGGATACTAGCACAGATACGCAGTATTTT.

This sequence joins TRBV29-1 and TRBJ1-2; 8 nucleotides match TRBD1. CDR3 length: 14 residues. Germline-derived CDR1 and CDR2 are SQVTM and ANQGSEA. With 5 bases clipped from V and 5 bases from J, the junction kept 10 bases outside the gene matches. CDR3 residues: CSVPGQGDGYGYTF. The CDR3 DNA reads as TGCAGCGTTCCTGGACAGGGAGATGGGTATGGCTACACCTTC. The variable domain in full, completed from reference TRBV29-1 and TRBJ1-2, reads SAVISQKPSRDICQRGTSLTIQCQVDSQVTMMFWYRQQPGQSLTLIATANQGSEATYESGFVIDKFPISRPNLTFSTLTVSNMSPEDSSIYLCSVPGQGDGYGYTFGSGTRLTVV.

The rearrangement links TRBV5-4 to TRBJ2-7; D is unresolved. The CDR3 is 14 amino acids. The V gene lost 5 bases and the J gene lost 6 bases, with 18 bases spanning the gap. The germline CDR1 and CDR2 sequences are SGHNT and YYREEE (reference sequence). In DNA form, the CDR3 reads TGTGCCAGCAGTCCCGTACAAGCCTCGCGCGAGCAGTACTTC. Its translation: CASSPVQASREQYF.

The chain joins TRBV11-2 to TRBJ1-2; D might be TRBD1 (6 bases). Germline assignment: CDR1 SGHAT and CDR2 FQNNGV. CDR3 size: 13 residues. Trimming stripped 5 bases from V and 8 bases from J, with 15 bases between. DNA for the CDR3: TGTGCCAGCAGCAGTACAGGGAGGAGAGGCTACACCTTC. Amino acid sequence: CASSSTGRRGYTF.

The rearrangement links TRBV27 to TRBJ2-1; 8 bases are a match to TRBD2. The CDR3 totals 14 residues. Germline-derived CDR1 and CDR2 are MNHEY and SMNVEV (reference sequence). With V trimmed by 2 bases and J by 9 bases, 6 bases remained unmatched. As DNA, the CDR3 is TGTGCCAGCAGTTTAAACGGACTAGCAGGTGAGCAGTTCTTC. This codes for CASSLNGLAGEQFF.

The chain employs TRBV28 and TRBJ1-5; a possible D gene is TRBD1 (6 bases). Trimming cost V 1 base and J 6 bases, with 10 bases left between them. The CDR3 has 14 amino acids. From germline, CDR1 is MDHEN and CDR2 SYDVKM. CDR3 nucleotide sequence: TGTGCCAGCAGTTTATACAGGGCTGGTCAGCCCCAGCATTTT. Its translation is CASSLYRAGQPQHF. Supplemented by reference TRBV28 and TRBJ1-5, the full variable domain reads DVKVTQSSRYLVKRTGEKVFLECVQDMDHENMFWYRQDPGLGLRLIYFSYDVKMKEKGDIPEGYSVSREKKERFSLILESASTNQTSMYLCASSLYRAGQPQHFGDGTRLSIL.

This clone was seen only a few times. The chain couples TRBV28 to TRBJ1-2; possibly TRBD1 for D (6 bases). V lost 5 bases, J lost 8 bases, and 21 bases lay in between. The CDR3 contains 15 residues. Germline V gene sequence: CDR1 MDHEN, CDR2 SYDVKM. The CDR3 region is CASSLQGSRSRGYTF. The DNA for the CDR3 is TGTGCCAGCAGTCTACAGGGTTCTAGATCGAGGGGCTACACCTTC.

V usage is TRBV28 and J usage is TRBJ2-5; possibly TRBD2 for D (6 bases). V lost 10 bases, J lost 4 bases, and 13 bases lay in between. The germline V gene has CDR1 MDHEN and CDR2 SYDVKM. There are 12 residues in the CDR3. This CDR3 reads CATRRDLETQYF. CDR3 in DNA: TGTGCCACCCGGCGGGATCTAGAGACCCAGTACTTC.

The CDR3 nucleotides read TGTGCCAGCAGTCTTGACAGGGGGGAAAGAGCTTTCTTT. Residues: CASSLDRGERAFF. The chain combines TRBV7-9 with TRBJ1-1; the match to TRBD1 covers 9 bases. The V and J ends lost 6 bases and 10 bases, in that order; junction bases with no gene match: 9. The CDR3 is made up of 13 amino acids. CDR1 and CDR2 from the germline V gene are SEHNR and FQNEAQ (reference sequence). The full variable domain, in which reference TRBV7-9 and TRBJ1-1 provide the parts outside the CDR3, is DTGVSQNPRHKITKRGQNVTFRCDPISEHNRLYWYRQTLGQGPEFLTYFQNEAQLEKSRLLSDRFSAERPKGSFSTLEIQRTEQGDSAMYLCASSLDRGERAFFGQGTRLTVV.

Comments on this clone: The sample has other DNA sequences that encode this CDR3 too. This sequence joins TRBV28 and TRBJ1-5; D is unclear. The CDR3 sequence is 12 residues long. CDR1 is MDHEN, CDR2 SYDVKM, per germline. The V end was cut by 6 bases, the J end by 4 bases, with 7 bases between. For the CDR3, the DNA is TGTGCCAGCAGGGGGAGTAATCAGCCCCAGCATTTT. It yields the protein CASRGSNQPQHF.

This clone has more than one count but fewer than ten. The rearrangement uses TRBV25-1 and TRBJ1-1; D might be TRBD1 (5 bases). Germline CDR1 MGHDK, CDR2 SYGVNS. The CDR3 consists of 14 residues. With 2 bases removed from V and 3 bases from J, the gap between germline ends came to 10 bases. As DNA, the CDR3 is TGTGCCAGCAGTGAAGGGACGGGCCACACTGAAGCTTTCTTT. Its translation is CASSEGTGHTEAFF.

To note about this clone: The sample holds other DNA sequences that translate to the same CDR3. The chain joins TRBV2 to TRBJ2-3, with 11 nucleotides matching TRBD2. Losses at the gene ends were 3 bases for V and 3 bases for J; bases not matched to a gene: 5. Germline V gene sequence: CDR1 SNHLY, CDR2 FYNNEI. The CDR3 length is 16 residues. DNA for the CDR3: TGTGCCAGCAGTGAGCTAGCGGGAGGAGGTACAGATACGCAGTATTTT. Protein: CASSELAGGGTDTQYF.

The chain is built from TRBV5-1 and TRBJ2-5; D unresolved. There are 13 residues in the CDR3. Trimming shortened V by 1 base and J by 2 bases, and 6 bases separated the two germline ends. Germline V gives CDR1 SGHRS, CDR2 YFSETQ. CDR3 in DNA: TGCGCCAGCAGCTTGATAGTTCAAGAGACCCAGTACTTC. Amino acid sequence: CASSLIVQETQYF.

The chain couples TRBV2 to TRBJ1-2; 7 bases line up with TRBD1. This CDR3 has 14 amino acids. Germline CDR1 and CDR2: SNHLY and FYNNEI. Germline trimming cut 6 bases from V and 7 bases from J; bases unmatched to any gene: 11. The CDR3 coding sequence is TGTGCCAGCAGAGCGACAGGGTCTTTTTCTGGCTACACCTTC. It encodes CASRATGSFSGYTF.

A note on this clone: This may stem from a read error, because a much larger clone lies one nucleotide away. The chain recombines TRBV19 with TRBJ2-1; D call uncertain. V was trimmed by 4 bases and J by 8 bases, leaving 6 bases between them. The CDR3 loop spans 11 amino acids. Germline V CDR1 and CDR2: LNHDA, SQIVND (reference sequence). The CDR3 coding sequence is TGTGCCAGTAGTACGGCGGATGAGCAGTTCTTC. This gives the protein CASSTADEQFF.

For this clone: The same CDR3 is also encoded by other DNA sequences in this sample. V is TRBV7-2 and J is TRBJ1-1; no definite D call. V lost 5 bases and J 2 bases, leaving 9 bases between the germline ends. The germline V gene has CDR1 SGHTA and CDR2 FQGNSA. There are 13 residues in the CDR3. DNA for the CDR3: TGTGCCAGCAGCCCATATTTAAACACTGAAGCTTTCTTT. It is translated as CASSPYLNTEAFF.

The CDR3 region has the DNA TGTGCCAGTAGTATCGGACTCATGATCGAGACCCAGTACTTC. Protein product: CASSIGLMIETQYF. The rearrangement uses TRBV19 and TRBJ2-5, with a possible D match to TRBD2 (5 bases). Germline V gene lookup returns CDR1 LNHDA and CDR2 SQIVND (reference sequence). This CDR3 comprises 14 residues. Trimming left V 3 bases short and J 5 bases short, with 13 bases between.